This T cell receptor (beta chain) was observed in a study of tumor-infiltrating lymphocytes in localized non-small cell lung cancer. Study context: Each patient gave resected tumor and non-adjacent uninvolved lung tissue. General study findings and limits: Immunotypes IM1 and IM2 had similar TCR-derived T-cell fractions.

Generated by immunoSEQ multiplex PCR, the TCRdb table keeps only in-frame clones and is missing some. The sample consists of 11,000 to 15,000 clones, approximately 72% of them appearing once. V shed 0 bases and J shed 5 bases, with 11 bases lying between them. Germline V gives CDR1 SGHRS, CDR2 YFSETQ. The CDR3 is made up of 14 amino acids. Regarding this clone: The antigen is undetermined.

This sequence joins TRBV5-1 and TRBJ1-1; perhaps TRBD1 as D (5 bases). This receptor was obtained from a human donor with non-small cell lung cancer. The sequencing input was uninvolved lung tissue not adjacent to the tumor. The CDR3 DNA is TGCGCCAGCAGCTTGGGGTTGGAGGGGACTGAAGCTTTCTTT. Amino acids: CASSLGLEGTEAFF.